The 8 T cell receptor beta chains given below trace back to one sample, sequenced in a study of neoadjuvant anti-PD-1 for oral cavity cancer. TCRdb's table, derived via immunoSEQ multiplex PCR, lists solely in-frame clones and lacks some. The sample contains 15,000 or so clones, nearly 70% of which appear only once. This material consisted of PBMCs, taken before nivolumab (anti-PD-1) treatment. These receptors were taken from a person aged 35-79 years with oral cavity squamous cell carcinoma.

The rearrangement links TRBV19 to TRBJ2-7; D is possibly TRBD1 or TRBD2 (5 bases each). CDR1 is LNHDA, CDR2 SQIVND, per germline (reference sequence). The CDR3 has 13 amino acids. The V and J ends lost 6 bases and 2 bases respectively, with 11 bases between them. The CDR3 DNA is TGTGCCAGTAGCCCCGGGGCTGCCTACGAGCAGTACTTC. It codes for CASSPGAAYEQYF.

This clone was observed once. The genes are TRBV20-1 and TRBJ1-5, with D unclear. With 6 bases removed from V and 6 bases from J, the gap between germline ends came to 9 bases. This CDR3 is 11 amino acids long. Per germline, CDR1 DFQATT and CDR2 SNEGSKA (reference sequence). CDR3 residues: CSAAGIQPQHF. CDR3 DNA: TGCAGTGCGGCAGGAATTCAGCCCCAGCATTTT.

This clone was seen a few times. V gene TRBV7-9 combines with J gene TRBJ1-3; 7 positions match TRBD1. J gave up 0 bases and V 5 bases, and 4 bases lay outside the gene matches. CDR1 SEHNR and CDR2 FQNEAQ come from the germline V gene (reference sequence). The CDR3 extends over 15 amino acids. The chain's CDR3 is CASSLQGSSGNTIYF. CDR3 sequence (DNA): TGTGCCAGCAGCCTACAGGGGAGCTCTGGAAACACCATATATTTT. Full variable domain (missing parts from reference TRBV7-9 and TRBJ1-3): DTGVSQNPRHKITKRGQNVTFRCDPISEHNRLYWYRQTLGQGPEFLTYFQNEAQLEKSRLLSDRFSAERPKGSFSTLEIQRTEQGDSAMYLCASSLQGSSGNTIYFGEGSWLTVV.

The CDR3 spells CSVQLAGSSYEQYF. The CDR3 DNA is TGCAGCGTTCAACTAGCGGGTAGCTCCTACGAGCAGTACTTC. The chain links TRBV29-1 to TRBJ2-7; 9 nucleotides line up with TRBD2. CDR1 and CDR2 from the germline V gene are SQVTM and ANQGSEA. The J segment lost 0 bases and the V segment lost 5 bases, leaving 5 bases of the junction unmatched. CDR3 length equals 14 residues.

The rearrangement uses TRBV2 and TRBJ1-4; D unresolved. Between the trimmed V and J ends, which lost 5 bases and 0 bases, there was a span of 19 bases. Germline values: CDR1 SNHLY, CDR2 FYNNEI. The CDR3 is made up of 18 amino acids. The CDR3 DNA is TGTGCCAGCAGTCACCTCCTTGGGCCCTATCCAACTAATGAAAAACTGTTTTTT. Its protein is CASSHLLGPYPTNEKLFF.

The chain carries TRBV7-3 and TRBJ1-3; D call uncertain. Germline-derived CDR1 and CDR2 are SGHTA and FQGTGA. V lost 2 bases and J lost 2, with 7 bases in between. CDR3 length equals 14 residues. The DNA for the CDR3 is TGTGCCAGCAGCTTAGACCAGACTGGAAACACCATATATTTT. This gives the protein CASSLDQTGNTIYF.

The chain joins TRBV9 to TRBJ2-2; tentative D call: TRBD2 (6 bases). This CDR3 is 15 amino acids long. Trimming removed 4 bases from V and 1 base from J, with 11 bases in between. Germline V CDR1 and CDR2: SGDLS, YYNGEE. CDR3 sequence reads: CASSRTTLNTGELFF. The CDR3 nucleotides are TGTGCCAGCAGCAGGACTACCCTGAACACCGGGGAGCTGTTTTTT.

The rearrangement joins TRBV25-1 to TRBJ2-6; 10 bases agree with TRBD1. Unmatched junction bases numbered 1, after V lost 2 bases and J lost 0 bases. Germline V gene data show CDR1 as MGHDK and CDR2 as SYGVNS. The CDR3 length is 17 residues. Here the CDR3 reads CASSEDRGHSGANVLTF. The CDR3, as DNA: TGTGCCAGCAGTGAAGACAGGGGGCACTCTGGGGCCAACGTCCTGACTTTC.